This TCR beta chain originates from a study of CD8+ T cells in alopecia areata. Germline lookup yields CDR1 LGHNA and CDR2 YNFKEQ. This CDR3 spans 19 amino acids. Trimming removed 3 bases at V and 8 bases at J, with 29 bases between. RNA, once extracted, was reverse transcribed into cDNA for use as the sequencing template. The assay was immunoSEQ multiplex PCR, and TCRdb's table has in-frame clones only and misses some. The table has about 130,000 clones, 45% to 60% seen once; the top ten hold 4.5% to 5.5%. The V and J genes are TRBV4-2 and TRBJ2-1; D is tentatively TRBD1 or TRBD2 (5 bases each). The source of this sequence is a human donor with alopecia areata. The specimen was CD4+ T cells sorted from blood, collected at week 0. The CDR3 reads CASSQYGPGTGRGMDEQFF. In nucleotides, the CDR3 is TGTGCCAGCAGCCAGTACGGCCCCGGGACGGGCCGGGGAATGGATGAGCAGTTCTTC.